This TCR beta chain was documented in a study of molecular identifiers for immune sequencing clone quantification. From the PCR reads, TCRdb called clonotypes with MiXCR, one entry per CDR3 protein. The sample carries roughly 100,000 distinct CDR3 sequences, 35% recorded once. Trimming pared 1 base from V and 3 bases from J, leaving 13 bases between. CDR1 SGHAT and CDR2 FQNNGV come from the germline V gene. The CDR3 is 15 amino acids. This sequence joins TRBV11-2 and TRBJ2-7; the D gene could be TRBD1 or TRBD2 (5 bases each). The specimen was naive CD8+ T cells from blood, with Jurkat cell RNA spiked in. The subset denotes: FACS-sorted CD8+CD4-CCR7+CD45RA+ naive T cells. This clonotype originated in a human donor in good health. Some libraries in this study had Jurkat cell RNA spiked in. CDR3 DNA: TGTGCCAGCAGCTTAGGGGGACCACCGGGCTACGAGCAGTACTTC. As protein: CASSLGGPPGYEQYF.